The clone carrying this T cell receptor (beta chain) occurred once. The sample originates from a study of blood T cell repertoires in COVID-19. Study information: Specimens from acute and convalescent COVID-19 originated in the United States, Italy and Spain. From T cells, B-cell-depleted T cells, or PBMCs came the material, which was cDNA or gDNA.

Methods used by the authors: Amplification of reference gene primers provided the estimated nucleated cell counts. Assay used: immunoSEQ multiplex PCR; TCRdb lists only in-frame clones, some missing. V and J calls and clone size are given by that table; D and trimming were obtained from the DNA. The sample includes about 39,000 clones, more than 70% of them seen just once. Germline CDR1 reads SEHNR; CDR2 reads FQNEAQ (reference sequence). The CDR3 is 13 residues long. Between the trimmed V and J ends, which lost 5 bases and 3 bases, there was a span of 10 bases. The sequenced material came from peripheral blood. This clonotype was sampled from a man aged 60 to 75 with acute or convalescent COVID-19. The rearrangement uses TRBV7-9 and TRBJ2-5; D is unclear. DNA of the CDR3: TGTGCCAGCAGCCTAGGTTATGAAGAGACCCAGTACTTC. Its translation is CASSLGYEETQYF.